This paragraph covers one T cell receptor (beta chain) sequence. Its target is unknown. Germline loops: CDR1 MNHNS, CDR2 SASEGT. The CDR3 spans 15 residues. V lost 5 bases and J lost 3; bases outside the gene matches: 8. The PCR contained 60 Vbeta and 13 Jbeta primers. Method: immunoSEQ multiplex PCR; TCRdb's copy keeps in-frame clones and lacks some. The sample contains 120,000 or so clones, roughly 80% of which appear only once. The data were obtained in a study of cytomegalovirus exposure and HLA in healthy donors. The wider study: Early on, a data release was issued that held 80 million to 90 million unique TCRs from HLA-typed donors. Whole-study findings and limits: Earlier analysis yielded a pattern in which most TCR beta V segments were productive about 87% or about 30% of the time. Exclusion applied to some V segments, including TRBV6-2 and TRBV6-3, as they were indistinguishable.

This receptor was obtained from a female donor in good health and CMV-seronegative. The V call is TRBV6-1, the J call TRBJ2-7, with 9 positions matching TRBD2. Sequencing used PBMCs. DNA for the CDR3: TGTGCCAGCAGTTTCCAGCGGGAGGCCCTCTACGAGCAGTACTTC. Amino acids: CASSFQREALYEQYF.